This TCR beta chain was profiled in a study of molecular identifiers for immune sequencing clone quantification. V lost 3 bases and J 8 bases, leaving 7 bases between the germline ends. Germline V gene sequence: CDR1 WSHSY, CDR2 SAAADI. This CDR3 is 11 amino acids long. This clonotype came up many times. Its target is unknown. The bulk TCR libraries were made with methods described before and with listed TCR primers. TCRdb called the PCR reads again in MiXCR, with one record for every CDR3 protein. The sample holds 350,000 or so distinct CDR3 sequences, 20% to 25% seen once. Naive CD8 T cells were sorted, and the gate applied was CD8+CD4-CCR7+CD45RA+. Study-wide results and limits: Detecting spiked Jurkat TCR RNA from one cell among about a million naive cells was reportedly possible. Clones above 20 RNA copies held over 97% of effector molecules, under 1% in naive cells.

The sequenced material came from naive CD8+ T cells from blood, with Jurkat cell RNA spiked in. Indicated subset: FACS-sorted CD8+CD4-CCR7+CD45RA+ naive T cells. The TCR comes from a human donor in good health. Some libraries in this study had Jurkat cell RNA spiked in. The chain recombines TRBV10-2 with TRBJ1-1, with D hard to call. The CDR3 sequence is CASSEHKEAFF. CDR3 sequence (DNA): TGCGCCAGCAGTGAACATAAAGAAGCTTTCTTT.